A single sample gave rise to the 14 T cell receptor beta chains below, sequenced in a study of T cell responses to AZD1222 COVID-19 vaccine. The table came from immunoSEQ multiplex PCR; TCRdb's copy has only in-frame clones and leaves some out. The data show roughly 120,000 clones, more than 75% seen once. This specimen was peripheral blood, taken 28 days after the second AZD1222 dose. These receptors all stem from an adult who received the AZD1222 COVID-19 vaccine.

The rearrangement uses TRBV6-2 or TRBV6-3 and TRBJ1-1; TRBD1 matches 7 bases. Germline CDR1 MNHEY, CDR2 SVGEGT. Trimming cost V 2 bases and J 1 base; bases outside gene matches: 4. The CDR3 length is 15 residues. CDR3 bases: TGTGCCAGCAGTTACGCCGGACAGGAGAACACTGAAGCTTTCTTT. Its protein product is CASSYAGQENTEAFF.

This chain links TRBV6-6 with TRBJ2-7; perhaps TRBD1 as D (6 bases). Looked up from germline, CDR1 is MNHNY and CDR2 is SVGAGI (reference sequence). Between the trimmed V and J ends, which lost 2 bases and 3 bases, there was a span of 11 bases. This CDR3 region has 14 residues. The chain's CDR3 is CASSYGGQIYEQYF. For the CDR3, the DNA is TGTGCCAGCAGTTACGGGGGCCAGATCTACGAGCAGTACTTC.

The chain has TRBV3-1 (or the pseudogene TRBV3-2) and TRBJ2-6; no clear D gene. The germline V gene encodes CDR1 LGHDT and CDR2 YNNKEL (reference sequence). CDR3 size: 15 residues. V was trimmed by 0 bases and J by 3 bases, leaving 6 bases between them. CDR3 loop: CASSQEGGGANVLTF. Here the CDR3 DNA reads TGTGCCAGCAGCCAAGAGGGTGGTGGGGCCAACGTCCTGACTTTC.

This chain links TRBV9 with TRBJ2-1; TRBD2 is a possible D gene (5 bases). Germline lookup yields CDR1 SGDLS and CDR2 YYNGEE. V shed 0 bases and J shed 1 base, with 8 bases lying between them. The CDR3 is 15 amino acids. The CDR3 nucleotides read TGTGCCAGCAGCGTAGTGGAGCGGTCCTACAATGAGCAGTTCTTC. Protein product: CASSVVERSYNEQFF.

The V gene is TRBV7-3, the J gene TRBJ2-1; no clear D. The V end lost 1 base, the J end lost 8 bases, and 9 bases lay between the germline ends. The CDR3 consists of 13 residues. Germline values: CDR1 SGHTA, CDR2 FQGTGA. The CDR3 sequence is CASSLNSRDEQFF. CDR3 DNA: TGTGCCAGCAGCTTAAACTCTCGCGATGAGCAGTTCTTC.

This chain uses TRBV3-1 (or the pseudogene TRBV3-2) with TRBJ2-5, with 8 bases aligning to TRBD1. Germline CDR1 LGHDT, CDR2 YNNKEL (reference sequence). The CDR3 is 13 residues long. Trimming took 4 bases from V and 2 from J; bases not matched to a gene: 0. DNA for the CDR3: TGTGCCAGCAGCCGACAGGGGCAAGAGACCCAGTACTTC. It codes for CASSRQGQETQYF.

The chain couples TRBV19 to TRBJ2-2; no clear D. There are 16 residues in the CDR3. Germline V gene data show CDR1 as LNHDA and CDR2 as SQIVND (reference sequence). Trimming cost V 4 bases and J 1 base, with 13 bases left between them. For the CDR3, the DNA is TGTGCCAGTAGTAAAGGGCTAGGTTTGAACACCGGGGAGCTGTTTTTT. Protein: CASSKGLGLNTGELFF.

The rearrangement joins TRBV5-6 to TRBJ1-2, with 8 bases fitting TRBD1. The CDR3 has 15 residues. Unmatched junction bases numbered 13, after V lost 4 bases and J lost 8 bases. Per the germline V gene, CDR1 is SGHDT and CDR2 is YYEEEE. The CDR3 DNA sequence: TGTGCCAGCAGCCTTCCTACCAGGGGGCAGGCCGGCTACACCTTC. The encoded protein is CASSLPTRGQAGYTF.

The chain links TRBV7-9 to TRBJ1-6; 9 nucleotides line up with TRBD1. The germline gives CDR1 SEHNR, CDR2 FQNEAQ (reference sequence). V trimming: 6 bases; J trimming: 7 bases; junction bases outside the gene matches: 10. The CDR3 is 16 amino acids. The CDR3 coding sequence is TGTGCCAGCAGACATCCCGGGACAGGGCTGAATTCACCCCTCCACTTT. Amino acid sequence: CASRHPGTGLNSPLHF. Looking up the rest from reference TRBV7-9 and TRBJ1-6 gives the full variable domain: DTGVSQNPRHKITKRGQNVTFRCDPISEHNRLYWYRQTLGQGPEFLTYFQNEAQLEKSRLLSDRFSAERPKGSFSTLEIQRTEQGDSAMYLCASRHPGTGLNSPLHFGNGTRLTVT.

This chain joins TRBV20-1 and TRBJ1-2; 8 nucleotides agree with TRBD1. V shed 7 bases and J 3 bases; nucleotides not matched to a gene: 1. Per germline, CDR1 DFQATT and CDR2 SNEGSKA (reference sequence). This CDR3 is 11 amino acids long. CDR3 coding DNA: TGCAGTGGACAGGGGTACTATGGCTACACCTTC. Translated, it gives CSGQGYYGYTF.

The chain joins TRBV27 to TRBJ1-3, with D unclear. Germline CDR1 reads MNHEY; CDR2 reads SMNVEV (reference sequence). Trimming shortened V by 2 bases and J by 1 base, and 6 bases separated the two germline ends. The CDR3 totals 14 residues. Here the CDR3 DNA reads TGTGCCAGCAGTTTACGGGGATCTGGAAACACCATATATTTT. This encodes CASSLRGSGNTIYF.

V usage is TRBV5-1 and J usage is TRBJ2-6; D gene unclear. The ends were cut back, 7 bases at V and 2 bases at J, with 7 bases in the middle. This CDR3 spans 13 amino acids. The V gene's germline CDR1 is SGHRS and CDR2 YFSETQ. The CDR3 loop reads CASHSPGANVLTF. CDR3 bases: TGCGCCAGCCACTCACCTGGGGCCAACGTCCTGACTTTC.

The gene calls are TRBV6-2 or TRBV6-3 and TRBJ2-1, with D uncertain. V was pared by 0 bases and J by 7 bases, with 4 bases between. Germline CDR1 and CDR2: MNHEY and SVGEGT. CDR3 length: 12 amino acids. CDR3 nucleotides: TGTGCCAGCAGTTACTCTTTTAATGAGCAGTTCTTC. Translated, it gives CASSYSFNEQFF.

The gene calls are TRBV6-5 and TRBJ2-7; D ambiguous. V was cut by 0 bases and J by 0 bases, with 9 bases left in between. The CDR3 totals 15 residues. Germline CDR1 is MNHEY and CDR2 is SVGAGI. CDR3 region: CASSYSEVNSYEQYF. The CDR3 DNA reads as TGTGCCAGCAGTTACTCCGAGGTGAACTCCTACGAGCAGTACTTC.